This T cell receptor beta chain emerged from a study of CD8+CD57+ T cells in acquired aplastic anemia. Background on the study: Healthy-donor CD4+ cells averaged around 10 million reads.

Genomic DNA templated the TCR beta VDJ and CDR3 profiling. TCRdb recomputed calls from the reads with MiXCR, one row per CDR3 protein. The profile shows 95,000 to 120,000 distinct CDR3 sequences, 51% of them singletons. CDR3 size: 14 residues. V was clipped by 1 base and J by 7 bases; unmatched bases: 5. CDR1 DFQATT and CDR2 SNEGSKA come from the germline V gene (reference sequence). The TCR was taken from a human donor in good health, serving as a control. This chain uses TRBV20-1 with TRBJ2-7; 12 positions agree with TRBD2. The sequencing input was sorted CD4+, CD8+, or CD8+CD57+ T cells (not recorded which) from PBMCs. The CDR3 protein is CSARASGGGLEQYF. The CDR3 DNA reads TGCAGTGCTAGAGCTAGCGGGGGGGGATTAGAGCAGTACTTC.